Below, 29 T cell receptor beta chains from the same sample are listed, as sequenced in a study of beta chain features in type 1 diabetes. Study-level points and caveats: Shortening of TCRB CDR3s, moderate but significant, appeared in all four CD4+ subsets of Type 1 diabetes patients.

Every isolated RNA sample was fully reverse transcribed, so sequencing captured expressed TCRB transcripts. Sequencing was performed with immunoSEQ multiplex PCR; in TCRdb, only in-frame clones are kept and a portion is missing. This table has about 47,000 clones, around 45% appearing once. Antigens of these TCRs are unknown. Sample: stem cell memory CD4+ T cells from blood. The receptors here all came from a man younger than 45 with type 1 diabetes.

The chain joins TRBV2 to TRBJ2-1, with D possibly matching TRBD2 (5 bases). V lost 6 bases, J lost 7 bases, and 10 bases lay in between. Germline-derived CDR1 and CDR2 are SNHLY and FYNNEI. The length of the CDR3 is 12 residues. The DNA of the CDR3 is TGTGCCAGCAGGGACGGGGAGAATGAGCAGTTCTTC. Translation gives CASRDGENEQFF.

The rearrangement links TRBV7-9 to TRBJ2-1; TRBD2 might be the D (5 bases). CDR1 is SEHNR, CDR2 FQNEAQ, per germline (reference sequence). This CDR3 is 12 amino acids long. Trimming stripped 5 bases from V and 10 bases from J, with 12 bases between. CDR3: CASSAAREEQFF. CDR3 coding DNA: TGTGCCAGCAGCGCCGCTAGGGAGGAGCAGTTCTTC.

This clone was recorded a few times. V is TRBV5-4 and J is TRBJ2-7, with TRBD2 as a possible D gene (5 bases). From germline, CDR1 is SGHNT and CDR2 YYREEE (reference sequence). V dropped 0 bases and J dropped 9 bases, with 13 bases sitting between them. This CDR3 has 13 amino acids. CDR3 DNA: TGTGCCAGCAGCTTGGAGGTCGGACTTCGGCAGTACTTC. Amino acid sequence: CASSLEVGLRQYF. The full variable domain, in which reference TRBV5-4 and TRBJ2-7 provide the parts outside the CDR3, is ETGVTQSPTHLIKTRGQQVTLRCSSQSGHNTVSWYQQALGQGPQFIFQYYREEENGRGNFPPRFSGLQFPNYSSELNVNALELDDSALYLCASSLEVGLRQYFGPGTRLTVT.

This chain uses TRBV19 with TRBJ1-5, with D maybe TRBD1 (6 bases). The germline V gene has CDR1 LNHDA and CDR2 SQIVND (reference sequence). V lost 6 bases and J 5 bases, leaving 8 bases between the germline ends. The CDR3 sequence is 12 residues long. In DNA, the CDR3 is TGTGCCAGTAGGGACAGCTATCAGCCCCAGCATTTT. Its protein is CASRDSYQPQHF.

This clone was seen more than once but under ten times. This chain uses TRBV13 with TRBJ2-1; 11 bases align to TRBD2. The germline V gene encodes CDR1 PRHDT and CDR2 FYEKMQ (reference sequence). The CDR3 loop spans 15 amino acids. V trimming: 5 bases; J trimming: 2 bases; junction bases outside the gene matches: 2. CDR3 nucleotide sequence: TGTGCCAGCAGCGCACTAGCGGGAGCCTACAATGAGCAGTTCTTC. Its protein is CASSALAGAYNEQFF.

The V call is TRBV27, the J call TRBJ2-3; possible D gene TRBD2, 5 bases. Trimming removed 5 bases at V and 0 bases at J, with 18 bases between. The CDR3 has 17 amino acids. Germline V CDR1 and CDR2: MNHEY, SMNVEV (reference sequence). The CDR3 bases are TGTGCCAGCAGTCCCTTCTCACTAGGAGCAAGCACAGATACGCAGTATTTT. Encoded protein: CASSPFSLGASTDTQYF.

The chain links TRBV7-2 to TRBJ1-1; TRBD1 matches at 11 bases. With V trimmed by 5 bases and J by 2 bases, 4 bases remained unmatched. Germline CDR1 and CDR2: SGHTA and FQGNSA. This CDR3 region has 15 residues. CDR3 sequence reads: CASSTRTGGNTEAFF. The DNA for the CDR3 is TGTGCCAGCAGCACGAGGACAGGGGGCAACACTGAAGCTTTCTTT.

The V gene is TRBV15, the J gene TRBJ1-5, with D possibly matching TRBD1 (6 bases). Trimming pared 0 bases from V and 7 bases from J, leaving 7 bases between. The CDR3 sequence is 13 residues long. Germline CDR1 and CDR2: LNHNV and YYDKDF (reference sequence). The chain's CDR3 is CATSRDQGQPQHF. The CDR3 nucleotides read TGTGCCACCAGCAGAGATCAGGGGCAGCCCCAGCATTTT.

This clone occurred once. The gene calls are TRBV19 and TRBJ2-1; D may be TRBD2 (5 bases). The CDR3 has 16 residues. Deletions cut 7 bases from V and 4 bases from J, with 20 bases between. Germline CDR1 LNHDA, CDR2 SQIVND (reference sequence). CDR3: CASIIRLAEVYNEQFF. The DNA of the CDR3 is TGTGCCAGTATTATCAGGCTAGCAGAGGTTTACAATGAGCAGTTCTTC.

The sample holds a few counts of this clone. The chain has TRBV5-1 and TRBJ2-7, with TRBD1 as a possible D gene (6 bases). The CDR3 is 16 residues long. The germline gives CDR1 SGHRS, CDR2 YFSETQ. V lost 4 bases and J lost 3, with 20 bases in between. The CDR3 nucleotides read TGCGCCAGCAGCGTGCAACCCGGGACACGCGGCTACGAGCAGTACTTC. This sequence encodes CASSVQPGTRGYEQYF.

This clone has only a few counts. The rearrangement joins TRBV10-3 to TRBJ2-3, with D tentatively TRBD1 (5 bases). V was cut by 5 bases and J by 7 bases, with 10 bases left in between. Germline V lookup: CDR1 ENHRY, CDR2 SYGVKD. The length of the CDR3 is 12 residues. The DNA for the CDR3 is TGTGCCATCAGTTCGAACAGGAATACGCAGTATTTT. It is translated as CAISSNRNTQYF.

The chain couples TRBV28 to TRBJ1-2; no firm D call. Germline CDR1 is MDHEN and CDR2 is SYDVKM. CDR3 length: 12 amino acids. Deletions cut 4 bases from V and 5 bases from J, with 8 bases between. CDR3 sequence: CASSSGGYGYTF. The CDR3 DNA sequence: TGTGCCAGCAGTTCCGGAGGTTATGGCTACACCTTC.

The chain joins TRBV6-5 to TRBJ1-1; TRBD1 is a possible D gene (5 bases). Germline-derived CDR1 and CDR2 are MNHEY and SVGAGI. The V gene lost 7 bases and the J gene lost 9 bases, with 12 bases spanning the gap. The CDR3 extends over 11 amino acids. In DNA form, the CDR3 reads TGTGCCAGCACGAGGCAGGGAAAAGCTTTCTTT. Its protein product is CASTRQGKAFF.

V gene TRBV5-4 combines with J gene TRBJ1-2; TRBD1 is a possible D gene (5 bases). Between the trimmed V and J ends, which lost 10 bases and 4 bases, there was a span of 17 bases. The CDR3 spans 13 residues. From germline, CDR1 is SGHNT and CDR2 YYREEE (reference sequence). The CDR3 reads CAGTFDRSYGYTF. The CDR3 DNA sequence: TGTGCCGGAACATTTGACAGAAGCTATGGCTACACCTTC.

The DNA for the CDR3 is TGTGCCACCAGCAGAGCCAAAAATCAGCCCCAGCATTTT. Protein sequence: CATSRAKNQPQHF. The chain combines TRBV15 with TRBJ1-5, with D hard to call. Germline CDR1 LNHNV, CDR2 YYDKDF (reference sequence). The CDR3 has 13 residues. Trimming removed 1 base at V and 4 bases at J, with 5 bases between.

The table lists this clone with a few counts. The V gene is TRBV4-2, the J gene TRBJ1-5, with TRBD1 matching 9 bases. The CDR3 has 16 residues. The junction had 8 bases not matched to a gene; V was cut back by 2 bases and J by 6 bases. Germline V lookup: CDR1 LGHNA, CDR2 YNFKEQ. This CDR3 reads CASSQTGQGGGQPQHF. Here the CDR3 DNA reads TGTGCCAGCAGCCAAACGGGACAGGGAGGAGGTCAGCCCCAGCATTTT.

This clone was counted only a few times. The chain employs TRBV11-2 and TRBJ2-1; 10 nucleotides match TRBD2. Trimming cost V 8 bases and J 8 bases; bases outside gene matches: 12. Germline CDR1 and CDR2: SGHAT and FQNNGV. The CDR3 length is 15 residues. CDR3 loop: CASAWASGSAYEQFF. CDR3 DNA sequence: TGTGCCAGCGCGTGGGCTAGCGGGAGTGCATATGAGCAGTTCTTC.

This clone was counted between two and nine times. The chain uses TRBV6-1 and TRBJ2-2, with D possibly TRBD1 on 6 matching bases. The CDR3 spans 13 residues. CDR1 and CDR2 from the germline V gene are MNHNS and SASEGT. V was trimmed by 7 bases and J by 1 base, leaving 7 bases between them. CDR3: CASKGVNTGELFF. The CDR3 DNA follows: TGTGCCAGCAAGGGGGTGAACACCGGGGAGCTGTTTTTT.

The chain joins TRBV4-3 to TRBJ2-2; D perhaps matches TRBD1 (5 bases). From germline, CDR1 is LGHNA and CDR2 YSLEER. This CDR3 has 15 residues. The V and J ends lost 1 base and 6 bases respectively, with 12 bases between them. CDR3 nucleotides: TGCGCCAGCAGCCAAGTCGAAGTCAGGGCCGGGGAGCTGTTTTTT. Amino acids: CASSQVEVRAGELFF.

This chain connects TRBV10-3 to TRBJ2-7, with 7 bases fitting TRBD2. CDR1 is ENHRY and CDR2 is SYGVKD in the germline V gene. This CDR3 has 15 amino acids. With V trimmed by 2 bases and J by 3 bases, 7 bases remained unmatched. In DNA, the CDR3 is TGTGCCATCAGTGAGGGTGGCGGGAGTGGCTACGAGCAGTACTTC. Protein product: CAISEGGGSGYEQYF.

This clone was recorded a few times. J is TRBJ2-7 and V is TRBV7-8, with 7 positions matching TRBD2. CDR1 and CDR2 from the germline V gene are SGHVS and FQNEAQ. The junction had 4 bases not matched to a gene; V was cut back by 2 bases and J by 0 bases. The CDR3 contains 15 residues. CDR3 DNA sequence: TGTGCCAGCAGCTTACTTCGCGGGAGCTCCTACGAGCAGTACTTC. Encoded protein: CASSLLRGSSYEQYF.

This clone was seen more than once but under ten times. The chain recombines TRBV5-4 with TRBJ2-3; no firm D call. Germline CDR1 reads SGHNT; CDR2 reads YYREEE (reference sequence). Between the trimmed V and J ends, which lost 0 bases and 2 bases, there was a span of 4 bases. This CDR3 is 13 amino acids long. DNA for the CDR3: TGTGCCAGCAGCTTGGAGCCCACAGATACGCAGTATTTT. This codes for CASSLEPTDTQYF.

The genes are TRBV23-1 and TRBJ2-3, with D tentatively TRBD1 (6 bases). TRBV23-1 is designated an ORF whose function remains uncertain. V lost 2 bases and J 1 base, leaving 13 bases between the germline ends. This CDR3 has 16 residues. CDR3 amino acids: CASSQGRQARTDTQYF. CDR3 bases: TGCGCCAGCAGTCAAGGTAGACAGGCCCGCACAGATACGCAGTATTTT.

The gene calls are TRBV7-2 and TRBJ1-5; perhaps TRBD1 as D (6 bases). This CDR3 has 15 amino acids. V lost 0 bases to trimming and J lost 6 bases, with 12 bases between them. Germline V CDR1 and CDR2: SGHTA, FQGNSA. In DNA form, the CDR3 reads TGTGCCAGCAGCTTAGCAGGGGGATTTGCTCAGCCCCAGCATTTT. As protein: CASSLAGGFAQPQHF.

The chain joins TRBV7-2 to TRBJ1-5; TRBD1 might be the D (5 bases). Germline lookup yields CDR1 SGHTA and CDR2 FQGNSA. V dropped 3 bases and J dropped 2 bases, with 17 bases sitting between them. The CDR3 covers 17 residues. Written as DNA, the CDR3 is TGTGCCAGCAGCTTGGGCAGGAGGGGTGTTGGCAATCAGCCCCAGCATTTT. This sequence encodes CASSLGRRGVGNQPQHF. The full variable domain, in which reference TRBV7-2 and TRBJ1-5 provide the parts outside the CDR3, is GAGVSQSPSNKVTEKGKDVELRCDPISGHTALYWYRQSLGQGLEFLIYFQGNSAPDKSGLPSDRFSAERTGGSVSTLTIQRTQQEDSAVYLCASSLGRRGVGNQPQHFGDGTRLSIL.

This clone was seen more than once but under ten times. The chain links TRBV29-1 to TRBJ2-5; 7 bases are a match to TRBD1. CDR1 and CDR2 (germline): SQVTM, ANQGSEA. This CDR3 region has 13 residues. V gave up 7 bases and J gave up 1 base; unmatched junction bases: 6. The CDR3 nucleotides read TGCAGCGCCGGGGACAGCTCCCAAGAGACCCAGTACTTC. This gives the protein CSAGDSSQETQYF.

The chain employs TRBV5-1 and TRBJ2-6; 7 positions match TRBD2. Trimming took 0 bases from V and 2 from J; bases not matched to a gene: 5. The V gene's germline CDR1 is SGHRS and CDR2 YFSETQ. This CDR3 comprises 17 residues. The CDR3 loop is CASSLGPAGAGANVLTF. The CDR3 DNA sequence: TGCGCCAGCAGCTTGGGACCCGCGGGGGCTGGGGCCAACGTCCTGACTTTC.

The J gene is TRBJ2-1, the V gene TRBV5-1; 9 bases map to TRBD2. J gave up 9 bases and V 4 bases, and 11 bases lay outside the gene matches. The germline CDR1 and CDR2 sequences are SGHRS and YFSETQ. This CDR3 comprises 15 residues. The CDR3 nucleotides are TGCGCCAGCAGCCACGACTTTAGCGGGAGAGGTGAGCAGTTCTTC. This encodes CASSHDFSGRGEQFF.

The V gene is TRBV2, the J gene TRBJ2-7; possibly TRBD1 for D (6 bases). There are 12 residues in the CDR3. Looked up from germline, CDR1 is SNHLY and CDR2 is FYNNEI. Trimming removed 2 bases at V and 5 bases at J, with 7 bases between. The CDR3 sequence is CASSEQGNEQYF. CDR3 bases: TGTGCCAGCAGTGAACAGGGGAACGAGCAGTACTTC.